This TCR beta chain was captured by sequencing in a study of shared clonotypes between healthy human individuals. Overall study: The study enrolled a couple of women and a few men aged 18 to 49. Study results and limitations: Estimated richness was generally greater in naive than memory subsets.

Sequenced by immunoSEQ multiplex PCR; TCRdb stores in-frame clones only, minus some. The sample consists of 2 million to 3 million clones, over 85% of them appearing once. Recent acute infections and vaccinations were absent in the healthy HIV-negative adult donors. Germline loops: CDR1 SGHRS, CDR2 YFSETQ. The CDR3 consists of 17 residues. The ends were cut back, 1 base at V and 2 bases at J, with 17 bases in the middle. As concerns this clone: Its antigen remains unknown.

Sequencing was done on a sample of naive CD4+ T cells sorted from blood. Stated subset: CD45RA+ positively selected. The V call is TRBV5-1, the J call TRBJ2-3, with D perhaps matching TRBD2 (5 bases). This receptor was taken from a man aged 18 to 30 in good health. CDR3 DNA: TGCGCCAGCAGCTTGCTAGAGGCAGGCGGGCTCACAGATACGCAGTATTTT. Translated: CASSLLEAGGLTDTQYF.